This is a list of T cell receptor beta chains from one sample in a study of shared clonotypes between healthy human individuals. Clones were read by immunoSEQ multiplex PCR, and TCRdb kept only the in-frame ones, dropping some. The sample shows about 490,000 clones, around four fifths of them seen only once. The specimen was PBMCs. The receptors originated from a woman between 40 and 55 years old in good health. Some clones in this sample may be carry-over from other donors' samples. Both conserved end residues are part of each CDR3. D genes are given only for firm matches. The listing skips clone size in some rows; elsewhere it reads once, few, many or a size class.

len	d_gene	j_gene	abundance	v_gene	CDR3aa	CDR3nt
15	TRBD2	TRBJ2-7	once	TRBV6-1	CASSEDAGDLYEQYF	TGTGCCAGCAGTGAAGACGCGGGAGATCTGTACGAGCAGTACTTC
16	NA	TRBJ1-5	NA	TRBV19	CASSIRGGGSNQPQHF	TGTGCCAGTAGTATTCGGGGGGGTGGCAGCAATCAGCCCCAGCATTTT
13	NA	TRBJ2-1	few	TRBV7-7	CASSPHIAEEQFF	TGTGCCAGCAGCCCTCATATAGCCGAGGAGCAGTTCTTC
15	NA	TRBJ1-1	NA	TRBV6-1	CASSGLGDPLTEAFF	TGTGCCAGCAGTGGTCTGGGGGACCCACTCACTGAAGCTTTCTTT
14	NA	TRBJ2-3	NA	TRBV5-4	CASSLGPGPDTQYF	TGTGCCAGCAGCTTAGGACCGGGACCAGATACGCAGTATTTT
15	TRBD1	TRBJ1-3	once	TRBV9	CASSLQQGSGNTIYF	TGTGCCAGCAGCCTACAACAGGGGTCAGGAAACACCATATATTTT
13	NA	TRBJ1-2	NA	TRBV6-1	CASSERNRGGYTF	TGTGCCAGCAGTGAAAGAAACCGCGGTGGCTACACCTTC
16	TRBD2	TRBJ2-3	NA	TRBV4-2	CASSPSWGWGGDTQYF	TGTGCCAGCAGCCCCTCCTGGGGGTGGGGGGGAGATACGCAGTATTTT
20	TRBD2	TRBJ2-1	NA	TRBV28	CASSLRTDPRGGRRLNEQFF	TGTGCCAGCAGCCTCAGGACGGACCCACGGGGCGGGAGACGCCTAAATGAGCAGTTCTTC
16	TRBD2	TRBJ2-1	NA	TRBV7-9	CASSSRLAGDGNEQFF	TGTGCCAGCAGCTCCCGACTAGCGGGAGACGGCAATGAGCAGTTCTTC
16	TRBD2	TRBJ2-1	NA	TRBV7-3	CASSPGPGLAGNEQFF	TGTGCCAGCAGCCCCGGACCGGGACTAGCGGGCAATGAGCAGTTCTTC
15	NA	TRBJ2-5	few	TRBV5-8	CASSSGTGGQETQYF	TGTGCCAGCAGCTCCGGGACTGGAGGCCAAGAGACCCAGTACTTC
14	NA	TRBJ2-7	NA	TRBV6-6	CASRRDAPPYEQYF	TGTGCCAGCAGGAGGGACGCGCCGCCCTACGAGCAGTACTTC
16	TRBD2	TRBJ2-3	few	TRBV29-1	CSVWGGLAASTDTQYF	TGCAGCGTCTGGGGGGGACTAGCGGCCAGCACAGATACGCAGTATTTT
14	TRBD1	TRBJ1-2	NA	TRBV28	CASRPGQGASGYTF	TGTGCCAGCAGACCTGGACAGGGGGCGTCTGGCTACACCTTC
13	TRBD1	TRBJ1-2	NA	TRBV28	CASLPGQALGYTF	TGTGCCAGCCTACCGGGACAGGCCTTGGGCTACACCTTC
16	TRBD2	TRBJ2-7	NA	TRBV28	CASSLSTSGPVRLEYF	TGTGCCAGCAGTTTAAGCACTAGCGGGCCCGTAAGGCTGGAGTACTTC
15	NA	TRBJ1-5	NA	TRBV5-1	CASSLVGDTNQPQHF	TGCGCCAGCAGCTTGGTTGGGGACACAAATCAGCCCCAGCATTTT
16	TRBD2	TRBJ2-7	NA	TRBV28	CASSTAGTSGSYEQYF	TGTGCCAGCAGTACGGCGGGGACTAGCGGGTCCTACGAGCAGTACTTC
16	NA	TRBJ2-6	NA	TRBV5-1	CASSLLAVSGANVLTF	TGCGCCAGCAGCCTCCTGGCAGTATCTGGGGCCAACGTCCTGACTTTC
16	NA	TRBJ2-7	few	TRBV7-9	CASSLGGGLAVREQYF	TGTGCCAGCAGCTTAGGGGGGGGCTTGGCGGTACGCGAGCAGTACTTC
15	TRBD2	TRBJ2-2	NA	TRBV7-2	CASSITSGSNGELFF	TGTGCCAGCAGCATTACTAGCGGGAGTAACGGGGAGCTGTTTTTT
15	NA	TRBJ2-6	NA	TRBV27	CASSSRSSGANVLTF	TGTGCCAGCAGTTCGCGGTCCTCTGGGGCCAACGTCCTGACTTTC
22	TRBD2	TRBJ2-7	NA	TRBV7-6	CASSLDRSGGSGFSVVFYEQYF	TGTGCCAGCAGCTTAGACCGTTCGGGGGGTAGCGGGTTTTCGGTGGTTTTCTACGAGCAGTACTTC
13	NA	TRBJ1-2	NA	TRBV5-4	CASSYTGKTGYTF	TGTGCCAGCAGCTACACGGGGAAGACTGGCTACACCTTC
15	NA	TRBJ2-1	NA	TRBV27	CASSLRRLSVNEQFF	TGTGCCAGCAGTTTGCGCCGGTTATCCGTCAATGAGCAGTTCTTC
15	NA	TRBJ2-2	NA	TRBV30	CAWSTGVSNTGELFF	TGTGCCTGGAGTACGGGAGTTTCGAACACCGGGGAGCTGTTTTTT
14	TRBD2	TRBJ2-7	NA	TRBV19	CASSIASGHYEQYF	TGTGCCAGTAGTATTGCTAGCGGGCACTACGAGCAGTACTTC
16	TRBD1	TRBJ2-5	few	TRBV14	CASSRLVGQGQETQYF	TGTGCCAGCAGCCGCCTTGTAGGACAGGGGCAAGAGACCCAGTACTTC
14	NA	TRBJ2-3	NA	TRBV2	CASSPGTHTDTQYF	TGTGCCAGCAGTCCCGGGACCCACACAGATACGCAGTATTTT
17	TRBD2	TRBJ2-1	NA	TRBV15	CATSSPAIAGSYNEQFF	TGTGCCACCAGCAGCCCTGCTATAGCGGGGTCCTACAATGAGCAGTTCTTC
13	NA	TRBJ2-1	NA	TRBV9	CASSVPSDNEQFF	TGTGCCAGCAGCGTACCTAGCGACAATGAGCAGTTCTTC
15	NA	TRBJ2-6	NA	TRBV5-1	CASSLEGPRANVLTF	TGCGCCAGCAGCTTGGAGGGACCGAGGGCCAACGTCCTGACTTTC
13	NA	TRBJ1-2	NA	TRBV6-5	CASSQQGILGYTF	TGTGCCAGCAGTCAACAGGGTATTTTGGGCTACACCTTC
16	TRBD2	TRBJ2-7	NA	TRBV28	CASSTRTSGSAYEQYF	TGTGCCAGCAGTACCCGGACTAGCGGGAGCGCCTACGAGCAGTACTTC
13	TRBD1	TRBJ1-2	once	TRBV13	CASSTRQGGGYTF	TGTGCCAGCAGCACAAGACAGGGGGGAGGCTACACCTTC
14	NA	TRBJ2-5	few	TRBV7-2	CASSFSLATETQYF	TGTGCCAGCAGCTTTAGCCTGGCTACGGAGACCCAGTACTTC
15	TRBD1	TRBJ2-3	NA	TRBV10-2	CASRVGQGPTDTQYF	TGCGCCAGCAGGGTGGGACAGGGGCCCACAGATACGCAGTATTTT
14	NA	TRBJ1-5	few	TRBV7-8	CASSLGQTNQPQHF	TGTGCCAGCAGCTTAGGACAAACAAATCAGCCCCAGCATTTT
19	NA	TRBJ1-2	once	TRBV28	CASSLYWQTGPGRTYGYTF	TGTGCCAGCAGTTTATACTGGCAAACAGGGCCCGGTAGAACATATGGCTACACCTTC
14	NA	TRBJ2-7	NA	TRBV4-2	CASSPQTGEPEQYF	TGTGCCAGCAGCCCCCAGACAGGAGAACCCGAGCAGTACTTC
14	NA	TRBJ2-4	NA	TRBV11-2	CASSFRQEVDIQYF	TGTGCCAGCAGCTTCCGTCAGGAGGTTGACATTCAGTACTTC
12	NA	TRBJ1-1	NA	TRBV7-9	CASAYPNTEAFF	TGTGCCAGCGCCTACCCTAACACTGAAGCTTTCTTT
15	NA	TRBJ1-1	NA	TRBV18	CASFEGAWSNTEAFF	TGTGCCAGCTTCGAGGGCGCGTGGTCGAACACTGAAGCTTTCTTT
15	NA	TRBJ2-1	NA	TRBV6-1	CASSEQGPSYNEQFF	TGTGCCAGCAGTGAACAGGGACCTTCCTACAATGAGCAGTTCTTC
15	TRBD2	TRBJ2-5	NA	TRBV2	CASSEPGGGQETQYF	TGTGCCAGCAGTGAGCCGGGGGGGGGCCAAGAGACCCAGTACTTC
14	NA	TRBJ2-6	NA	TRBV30	CAWDSSSGANVLTF	TGTGCCTGGGATAGTAGCTCTGGGGCCAACGTCCTGACTTTC
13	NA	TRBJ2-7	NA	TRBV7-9	CASSLRGSYEQYF	TGTGCCAGCAGCCTCCGGGGCTCCTACGAGCAGTACTTC
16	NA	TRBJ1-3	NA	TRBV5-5	CASSKYDGSSGNTIYF	TGTGCCAGCAGCAAGTACGACGGGAGCTCTGGAAACACCATATATTTT
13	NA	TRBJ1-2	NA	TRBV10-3	CAISPDRNYGYTF	TGTGCCATCAGCCCCGACAGGAACTATGGCTACACCTTC
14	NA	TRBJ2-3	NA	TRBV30	CARGGLARTDTQYF	TGTGCCCGAGGGGGGCTAGCGCGCACAGATACGCAGTATTTT
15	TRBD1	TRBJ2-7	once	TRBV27	CASSLFTDRSHEQYF	TGTGCCAGCAGTTTGTTCACGGACAGGTCCCACGAGCAGTACTTC
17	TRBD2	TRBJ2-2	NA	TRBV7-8	CASSLANSGIDTGELFF	TGTGCCAGCAGCTTAGCGAATAGCGGGATTGACACCGGGGAGCTGTTTTTT
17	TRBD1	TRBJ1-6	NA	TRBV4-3	CASSQDWTGLSRSPLHF	TGCGCCAGCAGCCAAGATTGGACAGGTCTTAGTAGATCACCCCTCCACTTT
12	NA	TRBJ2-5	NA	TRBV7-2	CASSSGQETQYF	TGTGCCAGCAGCTCCGGACAAGAGACCCAGTACTTC
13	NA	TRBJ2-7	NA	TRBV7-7	CASSLALRDEQYF	TGTGCTAGCAGCTTAGCACTGAGGGACGAGCAGTACTTC
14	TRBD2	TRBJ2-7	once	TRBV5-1	CASSGTSGTYEQYF	TGCGCCTCCTCCGGGACTAGCGGAACCTACGAGCAGTACTTC
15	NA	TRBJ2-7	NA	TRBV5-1	CASSPRGGGSDEQYF	TGCGCCAGCAGCCCCCGGGGAGGGGGTAGCGACGAGCAGTACTTC
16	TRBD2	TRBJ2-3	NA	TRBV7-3	CASSLRPSGRTDTQYF	TGTGCCAGCAGCTTAAGGCCTAGCGGACGCACAGATACGCAGTATTTT
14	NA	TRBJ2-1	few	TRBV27	CASSLLASYNEQFF	TGTGCCAGCAGTTTACTAGCGTCCTACAATGAGCAGTTCTTC